The rows below give T cell receptor beta chains drawn from one sample of a study of T-cell reconstitution after alpha-beta-depleted transplantation in children. TCRdb processed the PCR reads anew with MiXCR; each CDR3 protein has one entry. The profile shows 800,000 to 1,000,000 distinct CDR3 sequences, under 30% of them singletons. The sequenced sample was PBMCs, mostly from graft donor cells, obtained 360 days after TCRalphabeta/CD19-depleted stem cell transplant. The receptors derive from a boy under three years old who had a stem cell transplant for SCID, so the T cells may come from the graft donor. Both conserved end residues are trimmed from each CDR3. Each record gives: V gene, J gene, CDR3 protein.

>TRBV12-3/TRBV12-4|TRBJ1-3
ASSRRYSGNTIY
>TRBV7-6|TRBJ2-2
ATRRITGELF
>TRBV6-1|TRBJ2-2
ASSKRQGADLNTGELF
>TRBV6-5|TRBJ2-2
ASSYTAEQTGELF
>TRBV5-1|TRBJ2-2
ASSLKTVRNTGELF
>TRBV20-1|TRBJ1-2
SALPSGGMGVYT
>TRBV7-9|TRBJ2-7
ASSSTGAGEQY
>TRBV25-1|TRBJ2-6
ASSESLGTVSSGANVLT
>TRBV12-3/TRBV12-4|TRBJ2-5
ASSSELGETQY
>TRBV25-1|TRBJ2-3
ASSEWSGLDTDTQY
>TRBV24-1|TRBJ2-3
ATSEQSGGSTDTQY
>TRBV3-1|TRBJ1-1
ASSQFRSFGTLAEAF
>TRBV20-1|TRBJ2-2
SAWDRGTGELF
>TRBV11-2|TRBJ2-3
ASSLRLAGARTDTQY
>TRBV12-5|TRBJ2-3
ASGFEVSSTDTQY
>TRBV18|TRBJ2-5
ASSPARVDETQY
>TRBV10-3|TRBJ2-3
AISESTRGTSGGRDTQY
>TRBV12-3/TRBV12-4|TRBJ2-7
ASSLADRGRPYEQY
>TRBV5-1|TRBJ2-5
ASSPRTGGETQY
>TRBV27|TRBJ2-1
ASSFSALERAYNEQF
>TRBV28|TRBJ2-4
ASSTQGKGKNIQY
>TRBV28|TRBJ2-2
ASSYRGNGELF
>TRBV28|TRBJ1-4
ASSLRTGQGNEKLF
>TRBV7-8|TRBJ2-3
ASSSPDSWLGDTQY
>TRBV3-1|TRBJ2-7
ASSQAGSTYEQY
>TRBV5-1|TRBJ2-2
ASSLPSAISPGELF
>TRBV4-1|TRBJ1-6
ASSRAGSSYNSPLH
>TRBV12-3/TRBV12-4|TRBJ2-7
ASSLMAGPGDEQY
>TRBV6-6|TRBJ2-2
ASRANTGELF